These 19 T cell receptor beta chains came from one sample sequenced in a study of cytomegalovirus exposure and HLA in healthy donors. Primers included in the PCR were 60 Vbeta and 13 Jbeta primers. Sequenced by immunoSEQ multiplex PCR; TCRdb stores in-frame clones only, minus some. The specimen's table records approximately 150,000 clones. The sequenced sample consisted of PBMCs. The receptors originated from a woman between 45 and 60 years old in good health and CMV-seronegative.

The chain combines TRBV5-1 with TRBJ2-7; D remains ambiguous. Trimming removed 1 base at V and 4 bases at J, with 9 bases between. CDR3 length: 13 residues. The germline V gene encodes CDR1 SGHRS and CDR2 YFSETQ. CDR3 bases: TGCGCCAGCAGCTTGCCAGGCCGTTACGAGCAGTACTTC. Translated: CASSLPGRYEQYF.

This chain connects TRBV12-5 to TRBJ2-3, with 7 bases that match TRBD2. CDR1 LGHNT and CDR2 FRNRAP come from the germline V gene. Germline trimming cut 1 base from V and 0 bases from J; bases unmatched to any gene: 13. This CDR3 has 19 residues. CDR3 loop: CASGLGLVSWRGSTDTQYF. CDR3 in DNA: TGTGCTAGTGGTTTGGGCCTAGTATCCTGGCGGGGGAGCACAGATACGCAGTATTTT.

The genes are TRBV27 and TRBJ2-2; D remains unclear. In germline, CDR1 is MNHEY, CDR2 SMNVEV (reference sequence). This CDR3 contains 13 residues. The V end was cut by 7 bases, the J end by 0 bases, with 6 bases between. CDR3 in DNA: TGTGCCAGCATGCGGTCGAACACCGGGGAGCTGTTTTTT. As protein: CASMRSNTGELFF.

The CDR3 DNA follows: TGTGCCAGTAATCTAAGGACAGCCGTTAATGAAAAACTGTTTTTT. Translation: CASNLRTAVNEKLFF. The chain couples TRBV19 to TRBJ1-4, with D perhaps TRBD1 (6 bases). Germline CDR1 is LNHDA and CDR2 is SQIVND (reference sequence). CDR3 length: 15 amino acids. V was clipped by 7 bases and J by 4 bases, with 16 bases between them.

The chain uses TRBV15 and TRBJ2-7, with a tentative D call TRBD2 (5 bases). Germline CDR1 is LNHNV and CDR2 is YYDKDF (reference sequence). There are 14 residues in the CDR3. Trimming pared 5 bases from V and 4 bases from J, leaving 15 bases between. CDR3 sequence reads: CATSSRADLYEQYF. Here the CDR3 DNA reads TGTGCCACCAGCTCGAGAGCGGACCTATACGAGCAGTACTTC.

The V and J genes are TRBV7-2 and TRBJ2-5, with 10 bases fitting TRBD2. Germline V CDR1 and CDR2: SGHTA, FQGNSA. CDR3 length: 15 amino acids. V lost 5 bases and J lost 5; bases outside the gene matches: 8. Written as DNA, the CDR3 is TGTGCCAGCAGCACCTCTAGCGGGAGCGGGGAGACCCAGTACTTC. Protein: CASSTSSGSGETQYF.

CDR3 in DNA: TGTGCCAGCAGTTACATTAGCACTGACAATGAGCAGTTCTTC. This translates into CASSYISTDNEQFF. The gene calls are TRBV6-6 and TRBJ2-1; D is uncertain. V was clipped by 2 bases and J by 5 bases, with 10 bases between them. Germline CDR1 reads MNHNY; CDR2 reads SVGAGI (reference sequence). CDR3 length: 14 amino acids.

The rearrangement uses TRBV5-6 and TRBJ1-2; 7 nucleotides align to TRBD1. There are 15 residues in the CDR3. The germline V gene has CDR1 SGHDT and CDR2 YYEEEE. V dropped 2 bases and J dropped 4; count of bases not matched to a gene: 8. CDR3 bases: TGTGCCAGCAGCTTCGCGGTCGACAGGGCCTATGGCTACACCTTC. Encoded protein: CASSFAVDRAYGYTF. Looking up the rest from reference TRBV5-6 and TRBJ1-2 gives the full variable domain: DAGVTQSPTHLIKTRGQQVTLRCSPKSGHDTVSWYQQALGQGPQFIFQYYEEEERQRGNFPDRFSGHQFPNYSSELNVNALLLGDSALYLCASSFAVDRAYGYTFGSGTRLTVV.

The chain joins TRBV4-3 to TRBJ2-2; possible D gene TRBD2, 5 bases. Germline V gives CDR1 LGHNA, CDR2 YSLEER. The CDR3 is 16 residues long. V lost 3 bases, J lost 6 bases, and 17 bases lay in between. CDR3 sequence: CASSQRLAEVAGELFF. Written as DNA, the CDR3 is TGCGCCAGCAGCCAGCGGCTAGCAGAGGTCGCCGGGGAGCTGTTTTTT.

The chain couples TRBV28 to TRBJ1-5; 7 positions match TRBD1. The CDR3 has 14 residues. Trimming cost V 7 bases and J 4 bases; bases outside gene matches: 7. Germline assignment: CDR1 MDHEN and CDR2 SYDVKM. CDR3 in amino acids: CASTPGTENQPQHF. The CDR3 DNA is TGTGCCAGCACTCCGGGGACAGAGAATCAGCCCCAGCATTTT.

The CDR3 protein is CATSRILQGSGYTF. The CDR3 DNA sequence: TGTGCCACCAGCAGAATCCTACAGGGTTCCGGCTACACCTTC. The rearrangement joins TRBV15 to TRBJ1-2; a possible D gene is TRBD1 (6 bases). Trimming cost V 2 bases and J 8 bases, with 15 bases left between them. Germline loops: CDR1 LNHNV, CDR2 YYDKDF (reference sequence). The CDR3 is made up of 14 amino acids.

The chain recombines TRBV12-5 with TRBJ2-5; 9 bases are shared with TRBD2. Trimming cost V 5 bases and J 5 bases; bases outside gene matches: 9. The CDR3 totals 15 residues. Germline V gives CDR1 LGHNT, CDR2 FRNRAP. CDR3 in DNA: TGTGCTAGTGGTCAAGCGGGGGGCTATGGGGAGACCCAGTACTTC. Encoded protein: CASGQAGGYGETQYF. Full variable domain (remainder filled in from reference TRBV12-5 and TRBJ2-5): DARVTQTPRHKVTEMGQEVTMRCQPILGHNTVFWYRQTMMQGLELLAYFRNRAPLDDSGMPKDRFSAEMPDATLATLKIQPSEPRDSAVYFCASGQAGGYGETQYFGPGTRLLVL.

The chain recombines TRBV5-1 with TRBJ2-7, with a weak D call TRBD1 (5 bases). V was shortened by 0 bases and J by 3 bases, with 13 bases between the two germline ends. This CDR3 region has 15 residues. The V gene's germline CDR1 is SGHRS and CDR2 YFSETQ. The CDR3 DNA reads as TGCGCCAGCAGCTTGGACTCGACAGAGTACTACGAGCAGTACTTC. It codes for CASSLDSTEYYEQYF.

This chain connects TRBV5-4 to TRBJ1-2; D remains unclear. Trimming removed 0 bases at V and 0 bases at J, with 9 bases between. Germline CDR1 SGHNT, CDR2 YYREEE (reference sequence). The length of the CDR3 is 15 residues. CDR3 loop: CASSLGPRTNYGYTF. Written as DNA, the CDR3 is TGTGCCAGCAGCTTGGGTCCCAGAACTAACTATGGCTACACCTTC.

The chain uses TRBV30 and TRBJ1-3; tentatively, D is TRBD1 (6 bases). The CDR3 is made up of 15 amino acids. CDR1 is GTSNPN and CDR2 is SVGIG in the germline V gene (reference sequence). With 0 bases removed from V and 3 bases from J, the gap between germline ends came to 12 bases. The chain's CDR3 is CAWSVQGSGGNTIYF. The CDR3, as DNA: TGTGCCTGGAGTGTACAGGGTTCTGGTGGAAACACCATATATTTT.

J is TRBJ1-5 and V is TRBV9, with 10 bases aligning to TRBD1. After removal of 4 bases from V and 5 bases from J, the junction contained 3 bases not matched to a gene. CDR1 is SGDLS and CDR2 is YYNGEE in the germline V gene. The CDR3 runs to 14 residues. CDR3 residues: CASSTGQGDQPQHF. CDR3 nucleotide sequence: TGTGCCAGCAGCACTGGACAGGGGGATCAGCCCCAGCATTTT.

The J gene is TRBJ2-7, the V gene TRBV7-2; D is possibly TRBD2 (6 bases). V dropped 5 bases and J dropped 5 bases, with 16 bases sitting between them. This CDR3 spans 14 amino acids. Germline CDR1 is SGHTA and CDR2 is FQGNSA. The CDR3 spells CASSRPGTDDEQYF. The CDR3 DNA sequence: TGTGCCAGCAGCCGCCCGGGGACTGATGACGAGCAGTACTTC.

The chain uses TRBV4-3 and TRBJ2-5; TRBD2 matches 8 bases. The DNA end is more similar to TRBJ2-7, so the J call may be wrong. Looked up from germline, CDR1 is LGHNA and CDR2 is YSLEER. CDR3 length: 15 residues. CDR3 region: CASSGGLAPPYEQYF. For the CDR3, the DNA is TGCGCCAGCAGCGGTGGACTAGCACCTCCCTACGAGCAGTACTTC.

J is TRBJ1-4 and V is TRBV6-5; 7 bases match TRBD1. The trim removed 5 bases at V and 10 bases at J, leaving 13 bases unmatched. Germline values: CDR1 MNHEY, CDR2 SVGAGI. The CDR3 totals 15 residues. CDR3 sequence (DNA): TGTGCCAGCAGTCCCCAGACAGGGTCAGTGGGAAAACTGTTTTTT. Protein sequence: CASSPQTGSVGKLFF.